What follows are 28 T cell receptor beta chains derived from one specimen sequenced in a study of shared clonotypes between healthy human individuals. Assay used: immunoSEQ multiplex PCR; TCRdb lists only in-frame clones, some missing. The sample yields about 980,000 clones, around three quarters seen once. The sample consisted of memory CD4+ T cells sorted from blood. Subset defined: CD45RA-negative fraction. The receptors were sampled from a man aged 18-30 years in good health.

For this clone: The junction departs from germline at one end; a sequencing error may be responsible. Here the CDR3 DNA reads TGTGCCGGCAGCCGCGGGGGGGCCCAGAATGAGCAGTTCTTC. This gives the protein CAGSRGGAQNEQFF. The gene calls are TRBV9 and TRBJ2-1, with 9 bases aligning to TRBD2. Germline V lookup: CDR1 SGDLS, CDR2 YYNGEE. The CDR3 has 14 amino acids.

The CDR3 nucleotides are TGTGCCAGTAGTCTAAACCCGCAGGGGGTCTACGAGCAGTACTTC. The encoded protein is CASSLNPQGVYEQYF. The chain uses TRBV19 and TRBJ2-7; 7 bases agree with TRBD1. The V gene's germline CDR1 is LNHDA and CDR2 SQIVND (reference sequence). V lost 5 bases and J lost 3; bases outside the gene matches: 10. The CDR3 loop spans 15 amino acids.

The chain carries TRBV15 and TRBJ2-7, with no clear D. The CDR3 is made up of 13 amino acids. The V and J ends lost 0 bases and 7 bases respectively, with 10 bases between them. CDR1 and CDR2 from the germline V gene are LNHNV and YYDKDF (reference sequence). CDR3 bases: TGTGCCACCAGCAGAGATTTTACCCTAGAGCAGTACTTC. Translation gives CATSRDFTLEQYF.

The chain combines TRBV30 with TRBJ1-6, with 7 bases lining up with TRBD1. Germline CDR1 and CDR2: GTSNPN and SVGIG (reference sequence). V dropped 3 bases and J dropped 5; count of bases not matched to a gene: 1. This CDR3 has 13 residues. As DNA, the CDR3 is TGTGCCTGGAGGCAGGGGGATAATTCACCCCTCCACTTT. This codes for CAWRQGDNSPLHF.

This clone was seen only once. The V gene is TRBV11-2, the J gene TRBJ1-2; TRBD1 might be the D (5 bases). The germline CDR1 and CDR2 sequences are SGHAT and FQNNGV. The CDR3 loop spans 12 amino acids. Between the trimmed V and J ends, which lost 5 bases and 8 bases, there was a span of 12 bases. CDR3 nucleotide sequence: TGTGCCAGCAGCAAGACAGAGTCCGGCTACACCTTC. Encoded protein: CASSKTESGYTF.

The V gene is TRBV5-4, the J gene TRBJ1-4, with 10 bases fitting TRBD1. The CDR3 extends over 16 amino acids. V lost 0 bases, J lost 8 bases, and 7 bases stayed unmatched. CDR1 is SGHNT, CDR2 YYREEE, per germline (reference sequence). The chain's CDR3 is CASSLGSGTGDEKLFF. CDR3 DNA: TGTGCCAGCAGCTTGGGGTCCGGGACAGGGGACGAAAAACTGTTTTTT. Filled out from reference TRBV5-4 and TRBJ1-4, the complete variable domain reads ETGVTQSPTHLIKTRGQQVTLRCSSQSGHNTVSWYQQALGQGPQFIFQYYREEENGRGNFPPRFSGLQFPNYSSELNVNALELDDSALYLCASSLGSGTGDEKLFFGSGTQLSVL.

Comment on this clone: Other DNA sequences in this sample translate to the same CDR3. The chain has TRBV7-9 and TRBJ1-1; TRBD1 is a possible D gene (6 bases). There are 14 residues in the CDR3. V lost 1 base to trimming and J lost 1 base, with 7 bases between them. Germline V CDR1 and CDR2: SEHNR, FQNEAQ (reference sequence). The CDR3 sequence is CASSLGQENTEAFF. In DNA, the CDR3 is TGTGCCAGCAGCTTAGGACAGGAGAACACTGAAGCTTTCTTT.

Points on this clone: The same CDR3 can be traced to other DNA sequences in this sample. CDR3 region: CASSLSGVSNQPQHF. In DNA form, the CDR3 reads TGTGCCAGCAGTTTATCAGGGGTCAGCAATCAGCCCCAGCATTTT. The chain employs TRBV27 and TRBJ1-5; TRBD1 might be the D (5 bases). Trimming removed 0 bases at V and 1 base at J, with 7 bases between. Looked up from germline, CDR1 is MNHEY and CDR2 is SMNVEV (reference sequence). This CDR3 has 15 residues.

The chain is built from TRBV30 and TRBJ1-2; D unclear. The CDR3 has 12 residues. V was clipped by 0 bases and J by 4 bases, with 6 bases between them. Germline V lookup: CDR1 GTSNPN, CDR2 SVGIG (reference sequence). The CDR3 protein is CAWSVPFYGYTF. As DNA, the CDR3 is TGTGCCTGGAGTGTCCCTTTCTATGGCTACACCTTC. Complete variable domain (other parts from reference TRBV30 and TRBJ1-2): SQTIHQWPATLVQPVGSPLSLECTVEGTSNPNLYWYRQAAGRGLQLLFYSVGIGQISSEVPQNLSASRPQDRQFILSSKKLLLSDSGFYLCAWSVPFYGYTFGSGTRLTVV.

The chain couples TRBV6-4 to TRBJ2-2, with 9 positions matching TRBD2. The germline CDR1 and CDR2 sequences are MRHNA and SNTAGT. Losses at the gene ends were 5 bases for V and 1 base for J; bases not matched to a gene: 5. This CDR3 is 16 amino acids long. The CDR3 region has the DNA TGTGCCAGCAGTCCCCTAGCGGGGCGGAACACCGGGGAGCTGTTTTTT. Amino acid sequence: CASSPLAGRNTGELFF.

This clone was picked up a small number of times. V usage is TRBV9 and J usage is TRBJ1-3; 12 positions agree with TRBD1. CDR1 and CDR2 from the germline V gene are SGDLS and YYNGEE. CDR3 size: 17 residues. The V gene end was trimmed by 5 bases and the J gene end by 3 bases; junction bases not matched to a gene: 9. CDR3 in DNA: TGTGCCAGCAGTGGTTTAGGGACAGGGGGCTTTGGAAACACCATATATTTT. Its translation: CASSGLGTGGFGNTIYF.

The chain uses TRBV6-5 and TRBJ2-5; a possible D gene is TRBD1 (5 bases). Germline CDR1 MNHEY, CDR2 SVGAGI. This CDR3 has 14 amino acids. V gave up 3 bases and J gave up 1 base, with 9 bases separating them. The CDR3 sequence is CASSYVGLQETQYF. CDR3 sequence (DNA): TGTGCCAGCAGTTATGTGGGGCTCCAAGAGACCCAGTACTTC.

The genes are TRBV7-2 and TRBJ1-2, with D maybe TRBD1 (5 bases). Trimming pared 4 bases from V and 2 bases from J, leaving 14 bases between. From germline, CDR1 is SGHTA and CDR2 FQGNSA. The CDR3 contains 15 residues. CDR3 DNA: TGTGCCAGCAGCTACACCAGGGCGGGAAACTATGGCTACACCTTC. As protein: CASSYTRAGNYGYTF.

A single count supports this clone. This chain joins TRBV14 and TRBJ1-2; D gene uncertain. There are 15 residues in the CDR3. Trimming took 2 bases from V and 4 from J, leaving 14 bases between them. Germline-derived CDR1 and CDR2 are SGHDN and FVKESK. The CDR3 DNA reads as TGTGCCAGCAGCCAATTCGGGGTCCGTAGCTATGGCTACACCTTC. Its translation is CASSQFGVRSYGYTF.

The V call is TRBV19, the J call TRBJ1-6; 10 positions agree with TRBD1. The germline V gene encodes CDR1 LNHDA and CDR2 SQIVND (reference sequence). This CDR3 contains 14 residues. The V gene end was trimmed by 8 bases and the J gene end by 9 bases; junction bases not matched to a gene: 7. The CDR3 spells CASGGQGSSSPLHF. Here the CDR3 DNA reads TGTGCCAGTGGGGGACAGGGGTCCTCTTCACCCCTCCACTTT.

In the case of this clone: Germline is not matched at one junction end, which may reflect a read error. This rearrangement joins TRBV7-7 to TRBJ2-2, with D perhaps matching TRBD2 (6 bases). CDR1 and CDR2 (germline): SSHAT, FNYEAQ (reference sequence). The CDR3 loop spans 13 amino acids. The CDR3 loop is CASSLADTGELFF. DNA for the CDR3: TGTGCTAGCAGCTTAGCGGACACCGGGGAGCTGTTTTTT.

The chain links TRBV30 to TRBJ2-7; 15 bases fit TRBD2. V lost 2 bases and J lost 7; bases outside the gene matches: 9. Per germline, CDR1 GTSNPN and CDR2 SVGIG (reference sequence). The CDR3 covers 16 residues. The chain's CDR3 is CAWSTGLAGGLGEQYF. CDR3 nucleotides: TGTGCCTGGAGTACGGGACTAGCGGGGGGCCTAGGGGAGCAGTACTTC.

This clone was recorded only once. The CDR3 DNA reads as TGTGCCAGCTCACCGGGCAGCCTAATGAACACTGAAGCTTTCTTT. The encoded protein is CASSPGSLMNTEAFF. This chain links TRBV18 with TRBJ1-1; D not resolved. This CDR3 has 15 residues. Deletions cut 3 bases from V and 0 bases from J, with 11 bases between. Germline V CDR1 and CDR2: KGHSH, LQKENI.

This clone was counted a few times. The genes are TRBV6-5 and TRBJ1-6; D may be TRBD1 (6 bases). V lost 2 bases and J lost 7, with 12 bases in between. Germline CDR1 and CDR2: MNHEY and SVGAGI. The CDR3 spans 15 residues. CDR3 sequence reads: CASSYGGPGNSPLHF. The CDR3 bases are TGTGCCAGCAGTTACGGGGGGCCGGGGAATTCACCCCTCCACTTT.

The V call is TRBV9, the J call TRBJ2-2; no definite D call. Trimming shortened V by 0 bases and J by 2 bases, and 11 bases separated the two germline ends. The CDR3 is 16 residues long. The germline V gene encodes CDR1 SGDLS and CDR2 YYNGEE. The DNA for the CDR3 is TGTGCCAGCAGCGTAGGACCGATGCGAAACACCGGGGAGCTGTTTTTT. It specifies CASSVGPMRNTGELFF.

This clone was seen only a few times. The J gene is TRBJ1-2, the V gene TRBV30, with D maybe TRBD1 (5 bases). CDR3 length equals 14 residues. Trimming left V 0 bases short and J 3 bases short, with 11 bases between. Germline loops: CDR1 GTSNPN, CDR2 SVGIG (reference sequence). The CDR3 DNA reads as TGTGCCTGGAGTGTTGGGGGGGAGTACTATGGCTACACCTTC. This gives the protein CAWSVGGEYYGYTF.

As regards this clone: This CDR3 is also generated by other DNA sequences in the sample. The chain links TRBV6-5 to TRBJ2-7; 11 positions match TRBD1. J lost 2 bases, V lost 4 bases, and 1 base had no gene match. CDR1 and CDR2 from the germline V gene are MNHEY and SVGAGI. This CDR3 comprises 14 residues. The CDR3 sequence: CASSLGQGAYEQYF. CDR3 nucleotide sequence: TGTGCCAGCAGTTTGGGACAGGGGGCCTACGAGCAGTACTTC.

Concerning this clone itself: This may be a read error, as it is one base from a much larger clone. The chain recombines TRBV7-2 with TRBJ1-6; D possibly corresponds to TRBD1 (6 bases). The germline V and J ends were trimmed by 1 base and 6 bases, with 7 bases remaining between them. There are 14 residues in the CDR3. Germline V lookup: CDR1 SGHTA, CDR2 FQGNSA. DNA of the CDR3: TGTGCCAGCAGCTTAGAACAGGGTAATTCACCCCTCCACTTT. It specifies CASSLEQGNSPLHF.

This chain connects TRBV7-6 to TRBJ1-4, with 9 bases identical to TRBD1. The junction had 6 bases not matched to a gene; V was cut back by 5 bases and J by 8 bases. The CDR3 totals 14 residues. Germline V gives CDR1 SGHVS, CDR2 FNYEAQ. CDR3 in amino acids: CASSVGQGGEKLFF. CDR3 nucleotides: TGTGCCAGCAGCGTGGGACAGGGTGGAGAAAAACTGTTTTTT.

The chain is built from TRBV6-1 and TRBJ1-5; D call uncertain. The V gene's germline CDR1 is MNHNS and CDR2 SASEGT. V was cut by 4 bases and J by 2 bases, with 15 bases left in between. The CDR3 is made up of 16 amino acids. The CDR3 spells CASSATLSEGNQPQHF. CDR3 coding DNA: TGTGCCAGCAGTGCGACACTTTCCGAAGGCAATCAGCCCCAGCATTTT.

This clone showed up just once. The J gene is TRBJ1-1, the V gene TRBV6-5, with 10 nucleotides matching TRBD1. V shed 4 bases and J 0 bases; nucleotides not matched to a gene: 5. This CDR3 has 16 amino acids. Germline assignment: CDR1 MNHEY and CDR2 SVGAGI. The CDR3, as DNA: TGTGCCAGCAGTTCGGGACAGGGGCGTATGAACACTGAAGCTTTCTTT. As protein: CASSSGQGRMNTEAFF.

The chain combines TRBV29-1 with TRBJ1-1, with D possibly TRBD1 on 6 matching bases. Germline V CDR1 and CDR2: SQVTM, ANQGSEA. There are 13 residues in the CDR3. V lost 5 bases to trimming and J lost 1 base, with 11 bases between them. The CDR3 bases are TGCAGCGTTTCAGACAGGCGGAACACTGAAGCTTTCTTT. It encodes CSVSDRRNTEAFF.

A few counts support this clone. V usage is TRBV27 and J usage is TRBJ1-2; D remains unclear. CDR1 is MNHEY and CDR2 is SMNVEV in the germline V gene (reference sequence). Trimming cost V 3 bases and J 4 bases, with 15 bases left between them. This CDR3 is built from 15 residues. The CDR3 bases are TGTGCCAGCAGTTTCAGCCGGCGCCCGACCTATGGCTACACCTTC. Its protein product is CASSFSRRPTYGYTF.